A single sample gave rise to the 19 T cell receptor beta chains below, sequenced in a study of T cell responses to AZD1222 COVID-19 vaccine. Clones were read by immunoSEQ multiplex PCR, and TCRdb kept only the in-frame ones, dropping some. The profile shows some 150,000 clones, 88% of them singletons. The sequenced sample was peripheral blood, obtained on day 0 of MenACWY control vaccination. The receptors here all came from an adult in good health.

V usage is TRBV7-8 and J usage is TRBJ2-1; possibly TRBD2 for D (5 bases). V was trimmed by 6 bases and J by 8 bases, leaving 17 bases between them. The CDR3 is made up of 14 amino acids. Germline V lookup: CDR1 SGHVS, CDR2 FQNEAQ. CDR3 bases: TGTGCCAGCAGTTCGAGGACTGCCCCGCATGAGCAGTTCTTC. Amino acid sequence: CASSSRTAPHEQFF. The variable domain in full, with the rest retrieved from reference TRBV7-8 and TRBJ2-1, is GAGVSQSPRYKVAKRGQDVALRCDPISGHVSLFWYQQALGQGPEFLTYFQNEAQLDKSGLPSDRFFAERPEGSVSTLKIQRTQQEDSAVYLCASSSRTAPHEQFFGPGTRLTVL.

The rearrangement uses TRBV6-5 and TRBJ1-2, with 7 bases matching TRBD1. V gave up 6 bases and J gave up 8 bases; unmatched junction bases: 6. Germline V gene sequence: CDR1 MNHEY, CDR2 SVGAGI. The CDR3 is 12 amino acids. CDR3 protein: CASSRQGRGYTF. CDR3 nucleotides: TGTGCCAGCAGCAGACAGGGCAGAGGCTACACCTTC.

The chain carries TRBV19 and TRBJ2-7; perhaps TRBD1 as D (6 bases). This CDR3 is 12 amino acids long. Germline loops: CDR1 LNHDA, CDR2 SQIVND (reference sequence). V was trimmed by 6 bases and J by 6 bases, leaving 12 bases between them. DNA for the CDR3: TGTGCCAGTAGGATACAGGGTGGCGAGCAGTACTTC. As protein: CASRIQGGEQYF.

The genes are TRBV5-4 and TRBJ1-6; 9 positions agree with TRBD1. With 2 bases clipped from V and 7 bases from J, the junction kept 4 bases outside the gene matches. CDR1 is SGHNT, CDR2 YYREEE, per germline (reference sequence). The CDR3 sequence is 15 residues long. In DNA, the CDR3 is TGTGCCAGCAGCTTAACGACAGGGGGAAATTCACCCCTCCACTTT. Translated, it gives CASSLTTGGNSPLHF.

The chain couples TRBV7-9 to TRBJ2-3, with 7 bases matching TRBD1. Germline V CDR1 and CDR2: SEHNR, FQNEAQ (reference sequence). Unmatched junction bases numbered 9, after V lost 7 bases and J lost 2 bases. The CDR3 totals 15 residues. CDR3 DNA sequence: TGTGCCAGCATCTTCGGACAGGCTTTCACAGATACGCAGTATTTT. This sequence encodes CASIFGQAFTDTQYF.

In this sample, this clone turned up once. The sample holds other DNA sequences that translate to the same CDR3. The rearrangement joins TRBV3-1 (or the pseudogene TRBV3-2) to TRBJ2-7; 8 bases are a match to TRBD2. The trim removed 7 bases at V and 4 bases at J, leaving 3 bases unmatched. CDR3 length: 12 residues. Germline V gives CDR1 LGHDT, CDR2 YNNKEL (reference sequence). CDR3: CASTRGGYEQYF. The CDR3 DNA sequence: TGTGCCAGCACCCGGGGGGGGTACGAGCAGTACTTC.

The rearrangement links TRBV7-2 to TRBJ1-2; 10 bases match TRBD1. This CDR3 has 14 amino acids. Germline V gives CDR1 SGHTA, CDR2 FQGNSA. V shed 5 bases, J shed 8 bases, and the junction held 8 bases outside the gene matches. The CDR3 DNA reads TGTGCCAGCAGCCAGGCCGGGACAGGGGTGGGCTACACCTTC. It translates to CASSQAGTGVGYTF.

The chain carries TRBV30 and TRBJ1-2; tentative D call: TRBD1 (6 bases). Looked up from germline, CDR1 is GTSNPN and CDR2 is SVGIG (reference sequence). Trimming pared 2 bases from V and 4 bases from J, leaving 17 bases between. The CDR3 totals 15 residues. CDR3 in amino acids: CAWSRTGHHAYGYTF. As DNA, the CDR3 is TGTGCCTGGAGTCGGACGGGACATCACGCCTATGGCTACACCTTC.

The chain couples TRBV7-2 to TRBJ2-2; no definite D call. CDR1 and CDR2 (germline): SGHTA, FQGNSA. CDR3 length equals 13 residues. V lost 2 bases and J lost 5, with 6 bases in between. This CDR3 reads CASSLLGTGELFF. In DNA form, the CDR3 reads TGTGCCAGCAGCTTATTGGGTACCGGGGAGCTGTTTTTT.

The chain carries TRBV7-9 and TRBJ2-5, with 9 bases fitting TRBD1. The CDR3 has 14 amino acids. Trimming removed 4 bases from V and 5 bases from J; junction bases left unmatched: 5. Germline CDR1 and CDR2: SEHNR and FQNEAQ (reference sequence). CDR3 in amino acids: CASSSWTGDETQYF. The CDR3 region has the DNA TGTGCCAGCAGCTCCTGGACAGGGGACGAGACCCAGTACTTC.

The DNA for the CDR3 is TGTGCCAGCAGCTTGGAGGGGGAGGCGGCCCAGTACTTC. It yields the protein CASSLEGEAAQYF. The V and J genes are TRBV5-5 and TRBJ2-5; D may correspond to TRBD1 or TRBD2 (6 bases each). This CDR3 is built from 13 residues. Germline V gene sequence: CDR1 SGHKS, CDR2 YYEKEE (reference sequence). V dropped 0 bases and J dropped 9 bases, with 12 bases sitting between them.

The V and J genes are TRBV30 and TRBJ2-2; the D is unclear. This CDR3 comprises 15 residues. Per the germline V gene, CDR1 is GTSNPN and CDR2 is SVGIG (reference sequence). V shed 2 bases and J shed 3 bases, with 13 bases lying between them. The CDR3 bases are TGTGCCTGGAGTCCCAGGACCCGAGACACCGGGGAGCTGTTTTTT. Residues: CAWSPRTRDTGELFF.

The V and J genes are TRBV28 and TRBJ2-1, with D perhaps TRBD2 (6 bases). V lost 5 bases and J 6 bases, leaving 23 bases between the germline ends. From germline, CDR1 is MDHEN and CDR2 SYDVKM. The CDR3 loop spans 17 amino acids. The CDR3 sequence: CASSLNPPGLRGNEQFF. The CDR3 DNA reads TGTGCCAGCAGTCTAAACCCTCCGGGGTTGCGGGGCAATGAGCAGTTCTTC.

This chain joins TRBV5-1 and TRBJ2-7; maybe TRBD1 (6 bases). The germline V gene encodes CDR1 SGHRS and CDR2 YFSETQ. Trimming removed 4 bases from V and 0 bases from J, with 17 bases in between. The CDR3 runs to 16 residues. The CDR3, as DNA: TGCGCCAGCAGCCGGGATTGGGACACCAGCTCCTACGAGCAGTACTTC. Translation gives CASSRDWDTSSYEQYF.

This rearrangement joins TRBV4-3 to TRBJ1-1; D is unclear. The CDR3 length is 13 residues. Germline V gene data show CDR1 as LGHNA and CDR2 as YSLEER. Deletions cut 1 base from V and 4 bases from J, with 7 bases between. CDR3 bases: TGCGCCAGCAGCCAAGGTCCTGGCACTGAAGCTTTCTTT. Protein: CASSQGPGTEAFF.

This chain connects TRBV7-2 to TRBJ1-1, with D uncertain. The CDR3 runs 13 residues. Germline V gene lookup returns CDR1 SGHTA and CDR2 FQGNSA. Trimming took off 5 bases at V and 1 base at J, with 8 bases between the two ends. The CDR3 DNA is TGTGCCAGCAGCGATTATGGGAACACTGAAGCTTTCTTT. The encoded protein is CASSDYGNTEAFF.

The chain carries TRBV4-3 and TRBJ1-2; possibly TRBD1 for D (6 bases). The germline V gene has CDR1 LGHNA and CDR2 YSLEER. CDR3 length: 17 amino acids. V was shortened by 1 base and J by 7 bases, with 22 bases between the two germline ends. This chain's CDR3 is CASSQVGRGGGPVGYTF. In nucleotides, the CDR3 is TGCGCCAGCAGCCAAGTCGGCAGGGGCGGGGGTCCGGTTGGCTACACCTTC.

The V gene is TRBV20-1, the J gene TRBJ2-3; 9 nucleotides line up with TRBD2. Germline V CDR1 and CDR2: DFQATT, SNEGSKA (reference sequence). The CDR3 has 16 residues. V lost 3 bases to trimming and J lost 4 bases; unmatched junction nucleotides: 11. CDR3 nucleotide sequence: TGCAGTGCTAGTCGGCGGGAGGGCACGGCGGCAGATACGCAGTATTTT. This encodes CSASRREGTAADTQYF.

J is TRBJ2-7 and V is TRBV15; 9 nucleotides agree with TRBD1. The CDR3 spans 14 residues. Germline lookup yields CDR1 LNHNV and CDR2 YYDKDF (reference sequence). V lost 0 bases and J lost 7; bases outside the gene matches: 4. DNA of the CDR3: TGTGCCACCAGCAGAGAACAGGGGGCAGATGAGCAGTACTTC. Translated: CATSREQGADEQYF.